This T cell receptor (beta chain) was recorded in a study of Ad26.COV2.S vaccination and SARS-CoV-2 variants listed by TCRdb under 2021. Notes on the research overall: Donors in the vaccine arm were drawn from COV1001, a multicentre, randomized, double-blind, placebo-controlled phase I-IIa trial testing Ad26.COV2.S in healthy adults. Ad26.COV2.S was administered intramuscularly at a dose of 5x10^10 or 1x10^11 viral particles, either as one shot or as two shots given 56 days apart. Participants in the trial were split at random into five groups of five each, receiving low-dose or high-dose Ad26.COV2.S once or twice, or else placebo on both occasions. Sequencing of the TCRbeta repertoire served to evaluate the specificity and breadth of SARS-CoV-2-reactive T cell receptors following Ad26.COV2.S vaccination. Throughout the experiments and outcome assessment, investigators stayed blinded to trial group allocation. The TCR-sequenced set comprised around 32 samples: around 20 Ad26.COV2.S vaccine recipients, 5 placebo recipients and 8 SARS-CoV-2 convalescent individuals.

The intended sense of this specimen's treatment or condition label: approximately 18 received Ad26.COV2.S at low or high dose, single or two shots; 5 received placebo; per-sample allocation not given. Repertoires of vaccine and placebo recipients were sequenced from samples taken on day 63 after the first injection. Cohort 1b enrolled about two dozen adults aged 18-55 years at a single site in Boston, USA, between 29 July and 7 August 2020. Ad26.COV2.S was a replication-incompetent adenovirus type 26 vector expressing a prefusion-stabilized SARS-CoV-2 spike protein from the original Wuhan strain. The cysteine opens and the phenylalanine closes a CDR3 of 16 amino acids. Just the 48-base CDR3 DNA is kept, in frame starting at base 1. Reading the germline V gene (reference sequence) gives CDR1 LNHDA and CDR2 SQIVND. V ends up 6 bases short and J 6 bases short, with an unmatched junction base count of 11.

The immunoSEQ Assay was the method used to sequence TCRbeta CDR3 regions. After extraction, genomic DNA underwent amplification by bias-controlled multiplex PCR, followed by high-throughput sequencing. Regarding the original processing steps: Collapsing and filtering of sequences were performed to quantify the absolute abundance of each unique TCRbeta CDR3 region. T cell fraction was estimated by normalization of TCRbeta template counts to usable DNA, with usable DNA being measured through amplification of reference genes present in all nucleated cells. Repertoire TCRs were annotated as SARS-CoV-2-specific by exact matching of V gene, CDR3 amino acid sequence and J gene to a known reactive TCR set. The reference SARS-CoV-2 TCR set was derived from MIRA and filtered for enrichment in COVID-19-positive ImmuneCODE repertoires, a step that removed public or cross-reactive TCRs. Using the MIRA antigens, annotated TCRs were further analysed by specific ORF or by position within an ORF. Breadth was defined as annotated unique rearrangements over total unique productive rearrangements; depth was the summed frequency of those rearrangements. Group comparisons of TCR breadth used two-sided Wilcoxon rank-sum tests. TCRdb mirrors the immuneACCESS table, restricted to in-frame sequences. Some clones are absent from its copies; in checked studies, under half trace to an unresolved V gene, and the reason for the others is unknown. From that table come the V and J calls and clone size; the DNA was used to work out D and trimming. A total of hundreds of thousands of clones appear in this sample, around 87% of them only once. More than 3% of the sample lies in the top ten.

Paper-wide results and their limitations: Ad26.COV2.S recipients had higher spike-specific TCR breadth than placebo recipients (P = 0.0014). Non-spike TCR breadth was comparable between vaccine and placebo recipients, consistent with the vaccine containing only spike. The study was not powered to compare responses between vaccine doses or regimens. After vaccination, substantial breadth of spike-specific CD8+ and CD4+ T cell responses was reported. It was noted by the authors that total T cell responses may have been underestimated by the TCR breadth and depth analyses.

This clone was seen only once. Its recognized antigen is unknown. No base quality values were provided; no much bigger clone lies one nucleotide off. This chain is built from TRBV19 and TRBJ2-1, with TRBD1 identical over 10 junction bases. The input for sequencing was peripheral blood, taken in a trial of Ad26.COV2.S vaccine versus placebo. The receptor comes from a person aged 18-60 years who received the Ad26.COV2.S COVID-19 vaccine or a placebo. The base sequence is TGTGCCAGTAGGGATTGGGGACAGGGGTTGAGCAATGAGCAGTTCTTC. Translated, it gives CASRDWGQGLSNEQFF.